Reported below is one T cell receptor (beta chain). This sample is drawn from a study of blood T cell repertoires in COVID-19. Study context: Samples of COVID-19 (acute and convalescent) were obtained from the United States, Italy and Spain. Nucleic acid was either cDNA or gDNA, and it came from T cells, B-cell-depleted T cells, or PBMCs.

The J segment lost 0 bases and the V segment lost 6 bases, leaving 2 bases of the junction unmatched. CDR3 length equals 15 residues. Germline V CDR1 and CDR2: KGHDR, SFDVKD. Per the original data handling: It was from reference gene primer amplification that nucleated cell counts were estimated. Clones were sequenced by immunoSEQ multiplex PCR, and TCRdb holds only the in-frame ones, with some missing. The V and J calls and the clone size are those of that table, but D and trimming were determined from the DNA. Of about 240,000 clones listed, around 90% are singletons. This sequence was found in a man aged 55 to 70 who had recovered from COVID-19. Source material: peripheral blood. V gene TRBV24-1 combines with J gene TRBJ2-3; 10 bases map to TRBD1. The chain's CDR3 is CATSRTGGSTDTQYF. CDR3 DNA sequence: TGTGCCACCAGTCGGACAGGGGGAAGCACAGATACGCAGTATTTT.